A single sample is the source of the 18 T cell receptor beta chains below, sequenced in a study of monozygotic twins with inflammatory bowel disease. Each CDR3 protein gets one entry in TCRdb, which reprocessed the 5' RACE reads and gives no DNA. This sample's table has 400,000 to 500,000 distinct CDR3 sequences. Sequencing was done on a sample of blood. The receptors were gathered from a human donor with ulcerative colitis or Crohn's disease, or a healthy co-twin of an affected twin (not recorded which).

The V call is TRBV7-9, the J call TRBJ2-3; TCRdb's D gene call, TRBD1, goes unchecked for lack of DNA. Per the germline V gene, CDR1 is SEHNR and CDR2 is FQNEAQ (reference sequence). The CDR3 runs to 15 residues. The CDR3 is CASSLGGARTDTQYF.

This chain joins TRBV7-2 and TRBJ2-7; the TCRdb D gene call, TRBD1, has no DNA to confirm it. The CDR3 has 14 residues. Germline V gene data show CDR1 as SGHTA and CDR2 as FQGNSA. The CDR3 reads CASREAQGFNEQYF.

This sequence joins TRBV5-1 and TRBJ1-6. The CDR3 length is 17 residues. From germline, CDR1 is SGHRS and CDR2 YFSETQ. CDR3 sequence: CASSNLDGGSYNSPLHF.

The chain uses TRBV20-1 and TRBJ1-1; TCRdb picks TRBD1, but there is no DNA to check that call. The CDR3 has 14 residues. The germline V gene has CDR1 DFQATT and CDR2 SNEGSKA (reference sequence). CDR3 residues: CSAKAGGGSTEAFF.

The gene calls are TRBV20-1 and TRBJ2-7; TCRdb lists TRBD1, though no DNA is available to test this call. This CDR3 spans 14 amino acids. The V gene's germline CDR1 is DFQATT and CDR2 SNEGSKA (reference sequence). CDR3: CSARDDGISHEQYF.

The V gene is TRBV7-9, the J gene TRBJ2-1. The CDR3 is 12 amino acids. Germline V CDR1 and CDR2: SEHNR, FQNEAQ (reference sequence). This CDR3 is CASSLIRQEQFF.

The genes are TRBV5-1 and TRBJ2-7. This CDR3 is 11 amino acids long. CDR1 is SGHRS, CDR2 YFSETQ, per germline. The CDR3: CASSTNYEQYF.

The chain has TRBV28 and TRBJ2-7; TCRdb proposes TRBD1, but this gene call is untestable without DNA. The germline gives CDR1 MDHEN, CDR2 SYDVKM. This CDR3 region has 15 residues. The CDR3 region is CASSLSGTDSYEQYF.

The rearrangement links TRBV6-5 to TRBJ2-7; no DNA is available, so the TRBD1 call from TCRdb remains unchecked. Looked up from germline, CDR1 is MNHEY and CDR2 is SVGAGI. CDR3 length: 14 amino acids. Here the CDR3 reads CASSYARDIGEQYF.

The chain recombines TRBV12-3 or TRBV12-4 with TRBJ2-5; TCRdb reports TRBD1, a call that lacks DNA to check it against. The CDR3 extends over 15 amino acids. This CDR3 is CASSFSRGIQETQYF.

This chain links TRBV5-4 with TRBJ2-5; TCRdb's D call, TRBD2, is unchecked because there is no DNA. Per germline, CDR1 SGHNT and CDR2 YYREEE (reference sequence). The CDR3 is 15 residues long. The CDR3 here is CASSSTSGTQETQYF. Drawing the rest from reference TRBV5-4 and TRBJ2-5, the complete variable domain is ETGVTQSPTHLIKTRGQQVTLRCSSQSGHNTVSWYQQALGQGPQFIFQYYREEENGRGNFPPRFSGLQFPNYSSELNVNALELDDSALYLCASSSTSGTQETQYFGPGTRLLVL.

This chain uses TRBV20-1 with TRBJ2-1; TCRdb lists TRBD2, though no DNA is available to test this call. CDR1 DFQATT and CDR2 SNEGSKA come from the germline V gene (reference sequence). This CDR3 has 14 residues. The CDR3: CSASLGPVNNEQFF.

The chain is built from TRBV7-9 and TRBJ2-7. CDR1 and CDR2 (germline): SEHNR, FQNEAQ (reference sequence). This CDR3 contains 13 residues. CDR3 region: CASSLPASYEQYF.

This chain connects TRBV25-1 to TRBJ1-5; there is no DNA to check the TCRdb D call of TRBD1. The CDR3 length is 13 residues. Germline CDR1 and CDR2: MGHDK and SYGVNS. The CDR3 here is CASSSRIREPQHF. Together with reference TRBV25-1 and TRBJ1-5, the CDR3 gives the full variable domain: EADIYQTPRYLVIGTGKKITLECSQTMGHDKMYWYQQDPGMELHLIHYSYGVNSTEKGDLSSESTVSRIRTEHFPLTLESARPSHTSQYLCASSSRIREPQHFGDGTRLSIL.

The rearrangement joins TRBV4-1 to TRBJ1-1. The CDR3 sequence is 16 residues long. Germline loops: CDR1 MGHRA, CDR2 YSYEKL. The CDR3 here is CASSQDLAAKNTEAFF.

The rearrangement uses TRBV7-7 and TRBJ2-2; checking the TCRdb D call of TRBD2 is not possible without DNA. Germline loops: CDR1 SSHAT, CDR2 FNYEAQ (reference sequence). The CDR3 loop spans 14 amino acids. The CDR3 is CASREGASTGELFF.

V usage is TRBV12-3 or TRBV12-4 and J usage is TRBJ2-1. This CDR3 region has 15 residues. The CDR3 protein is CASSLALQRYNEQFF.

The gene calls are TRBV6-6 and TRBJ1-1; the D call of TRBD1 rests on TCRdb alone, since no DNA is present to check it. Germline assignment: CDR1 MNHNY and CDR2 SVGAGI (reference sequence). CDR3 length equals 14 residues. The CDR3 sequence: CASIGGQPNTEAFF.